Here is one T cell receptor (beta chain) with its context. Its target antigen remains unknown. At one boundary the junction diverges from the germline segment, which might be a read error. This entry belongs to a study of vaccination and CD4 T cells after COVID-19 (dated by TCRdb to about 2022). For the wider study: The convalescent cohort comprised six males and four females, including two Hispanic individuals, seven Caucasians, two Asians and one multiracial person. In control cultures, a CEFX viral epitope pool was used as positive control, an HIV-1 Nef peptide pool was used as negative control, or no peptide was added. In 9 to 11 COVID-19 convalescent patients and a few infection-naive healthy vaccine recipients, researchers compared the spike-specific CD4+ TCR repertoire from before mRNA vaccination with the repertoire from after. An earlier paper using these donors assessed, at the TCR clonotype level, memory CD4+ T cell crossreactivity between SARS-CoV-2 and common cold coronavirus spike proteins. The time from the second vaccine dose to post-vaccine blood sampling had a median of approximately 72 days and ranged from about 14 to 241 days. Post-COVID blood samples were collected from convalescent patients a median of approximately 93 days after diagnosis, with a range of roughly 30 to 170 days. Overlapping spike peptide pools from SARS-CoV-2 and from the common cold coronaviruses HCoV-NL63, HCoV-OC43 and HCoV-229E were used as culture stimuli. Two doses of either the Pfizer-BioNTech BNT162b2 vaccine (n=8) or the Moderna mRNA-1273 vaccine (n=2) were administered to participants. General study outcomes and caveats: The median number of SARS-CoV-2-reactive clonotypes rose from 20 to 25 after infection to a few dozen after vaccination, but the change was not significant. Among convalescent patients, a median approximately 88% of the SARS-CoV-2-reactive clones seen after vaccination appeared only after vaccination, which suggests priming specific to the vaccine. Nearly all vaccine-specific clones in convalescent patients (304 of 307) were mono-reactive for SARS-CoV-2 spike rather than cross-reactive with common cold coronaviruses. The study included relatively few convalescent patients and did not analyze early timepoints after natural infection.

The library came from PCR. At the Johns Hopkins FTIC core, DNA from the cultured CD4+ T cells underwent TCR sequencing with the Oncomine TCR Beta short-read assay. The QIAamp micro DNA kit was used to extract genomic DNA from the cultured CD4+ T cells. Oncomine TCR Beta libraries from cultured CD4+ T cells were pooled using unique dual indexes and sequenced on an Illumina iSeq 100. As for the authors' bioinformatics: Non-productive sequences were removed, and CDR3s not starting with C, not ending with F or W, or shorter than 7 amino acids were discarded. Antigen-specific clonotypes were identified using the MANAFEST web application through comparison of peptide-stimulated wells with reference and other culture wells. For a clone to be called positive, the clone needed an FDR below 0.05, an odds ratio above 5, and a productive frequency above 0.1% in at least two of three replicate wells. A clonotype counted as cross-reactive if it showed significant expansion both in the SARS-CoV-2 spike wells and in at least one common cold coronavirus spike condition. Similarity between CDR3 sequences was evaluated in R version 3.6.1 using Levenshtein distances (stringdist) and unrooted phylogenetic trees (ape). TCRdb trimmed public reads at Q25 via fastp, called clones via MiXCR and kept in-frame beta chains. Each entry is one CDR3 protein sequence, shown with its most common DNA and genes. Here the V and J calls rest on TCRdb's processing, not on the authors' analysis. The sample table lists about 7,800 distinct CDR3 sequences, 35% to 45% of them with a count of one. The biggest ten clones account for about 35% of the sample.

The treatment or condition label, as the study defines it: approximately nine-day PBMC culture with coronavirus spike peptide pools or control peptides (ViraFEST assay). CD4+ T cells from unexposed donors were collected before the COVID-19 pandemic (2011-2018). The ViraFEST assay was used in the study, in which antigen-specific T cells were expanded with peptide pools and expanded clonotypes were subsequently identified by TCR sequencing. Each well held fewer than 2.5 million PBMCs cultured with 9 to 10 ug/ml peptide pools in IMDM containing approximately 4.8% human AB serum and 7.5 to 10 IU/ml IL-2. Half of the culture medium was replaced with fresh IL-2-containing medium on days 3 and 7. After ten to eleven days of culture, CD4+ T cells were isolated by negative selection using the EasySep CD4+ T cell isolation kit. As cell number allowed, CD4+ T cells from unexposed donors were tested for reactivity to SARS-CoV-2 S and N and to four common cold coronavirus spike pools. PBMCs were separated from whole blood using Ficoll-Paque Plus gradient centrifugation and then either used fresh or cryopreserved at -140C. Triplicate wells were generally used for each culture condition. The leukapheresis product used for the unexposed donors was purchased from a commercial source.

From a lookup of the germline V gene, CDR1 and CDR2 are MNHEY and SVGAGI. Including cysteine and phenylalanine, the CDR3 has 11 amino acids. Only CDR3 DNA remains: 33 bases, in frame from the first base. The TCR sequence derives from a human donor in good health. The sample consisted of CD4+ T cells from blood, cultured in vitro. The chain couples TRBV6-5 to TRBJ2-7, with a weak D call of TRBD2 (6 bases match). The encoded CDR3 is CASSLGDSQSF. The base sequence is TGTGCCAGCAGTTTGGGGGACTCACAGTCCTTC.